A single sample gave rise to the 14 T cell receptor beta chains below, sequenced in a study of spatial heterogeneity in lung cancer. The time point here: sample taken at primary tumor resection. Unsorted whole RNA from tumor, nontumor lung or frozen PBMC underwent sequencing. TCRdb reprocessed the 5' RACE reads via MiXCR and lists one record per CDR3 protein. The sample includes under 15,000 distinct CDR3 sequences, 12% to 15% of them seen just once. This sample comprised PBMCs, obtained at surgery. Every receptor here comes from a male donor with early-stage non-small cell lung cancer.

This clonotype was picked up a small number of times. V is TRBV6-2 or TRBV6-3 and J is TRBJ2-5; possible D gene TRBD2, 6 bases. The CDR3 loop spans 17 amino acids. V was pared by 8 bases and J by 5 bases, with 27 bases between. Germline lookup yields CDR1 MNHEY and CDR2 SVGEGT. The CDR3 spells CASGLEDYIGPWETQYF. DNA of the CDR3: TGTGCCAGCGGCTTAGAGGACTACATCGGGCCCTGGGAGACCCAGTACTTC.

This chain joins TRBV7-2 and TRBJ2-3; maybe TRBD1 (5 bases). The V and J ends lost 0 bases and 7 bases respectively, with 8 bases between them. This CDR3 has 13 residues. Germline CDR1 SGHTA, CDR2 FQGNSA. The CDR3 here is CASSLAQGYTQYF. CDR3 sequence (DNA): TGTGCCAGCAGCTTAGCTCAGGGTTATACGCAGTATTTT. The complete variable domain, with remaining parts taken from reference TRBV7-2 and TRBJ2-3, reads GAGVSQSPSNKVTEKGKDVELRCDPISGHTALYWYRQSLGQGLEFLIYFQGNSAPDKSGLPSDRFSAERTGGSVSTLTIQRTQQEDSAVYLCASSLAQGYTQYFGPGTRLTVL.

This sequence joins TRBV5-1 and TRBJ2-3; D is uncertain. Trimming removed 0 bases from V and 2 bases from J, with 10 bases in between. The CDR3 sequence is 15 residues long. CDR1 and CDR2 (germline): SGHRS, YFSETQ. CDR3 loop: CASSLEGKFTDTQYF. As DNA, the CDR3 is TGCGCCAGCAGCTTGGAGGGTAAATTCACAGATACGCAGTATTTT.

This clonotype was observed a few times. V is TRBV11-2 and J is TRBJ2-3; D could derive from TRBD1 or TRBD2 (5 bases each). V lost 6 bases and J lost 0, with 7 bases in between. Looked up from germline, CDR1 is SGHAT and CDR2 is FQNNGV. The CDR3 loop spans 13 amino acids. CDR3 amino acids: CASRGDSTDTQYF. In DNA, the CDR3 is TGTGCCAGCAGAGGGGACAGCACAGATACGCAGTATTTT. Using reference TRBV11-2 and TRBJ2-3 for the parts outside the CDR3, the full variable domain is EAGVAQSPRYKIIEKRQSVAFWCNPISGHATLYWYQQILGQGPKLLIQFQNNGVVDDSQLPKDRFSAERLKGVDSTLKIQPAKLEDSAVYLCASRGDSTDTQYFGPGTRLTVL.

The gene calls are TRBV20-1 and TRBJ1-2; a weak D match, TRBD1 (5 bases). Germline CDR1 is DFQATT and CDR2 is SNEGSKA (reference sequence). This CDR3 spans 15 amino acids. Trimming removed 6 bases at V and 5 bases at J, with 22 bases between. CDR3 DNA: TGCAGTGCGGACGGGGACGCACATAAAGGATATGGCTACACCTTC. Its protein product is CSADGDAHKGYGYTF.

A few counts support this clonotype. V and J are TRBV29-1 and TRBJ2-1; no clear D gene. This CDR3 spans 10 amino acids. V lost 7 bases and J 8 bases, leaving 9 bases between the germline ends. Germline V gene lookup returns CDR1 SQVTM and CDR2 ANQGSEA. For the CDR3, the DNA is TGCAGCGCCCCGGGCTATGAGCAGTTCTTC. It translates to CSAPGYEQFF.

Here the CDR3 DNA reads TGTGCCAGCAGCTTAATAAACACCGGGGAGCTGTTTTTT. This sequence encodes CASSLINTGELFF. The chain joins TRBV11-1 to TRBJ2-2; no clear D. With 2 bases removed from V and 2 bases from J, the gap between germline ends came to 3 bases. Germline V gene lookup returns CDR1 SGHAT and CDR2 FQDESV (reference sequence). CDR3 size: 13 residues.

This rearrangement joins TRBV14 to TRBJ2-1; the match to TRBD2 covers 8 bases. The CDR3 runs to 16 residues. Unmatched junction bases numbered 6, after V lost 1 base and J lost 4 bases. Germline V gene sequence: CDR1 SGHDN, CDR2 FVKESK. CDR3 nucleotides: TGTGCCAGCAGCCAAGGCGGCGGGGGGAGATACAATGAGCAGTTCTTC. This sequence encodes CASSQGGGGRYNEQFF.

The chain is built from TRBV28 and TRBJ2-7, with 7 bases aligning to TRBD1. The germline gives CDR1 MDHEN, CDR2 SYDVKM. The CDR3 is 14 residues long. V lost 7 bases to trimming and J lost 4 bases; unmatched junction nucleotides: 10. CDR3 sequence: CASTKGGSGYEQYF. In DNA, the CDR3 is TGTGCCAGCACCAAAGGGGGCTCTGGGTACGAGCAGTACTTC.

This clonotype was recorded at least ten times. V gene TRBV7-2 combines with J gene TRBJ2-7, with TRBD1 as a possible D gene (5 bases). The length of the CDR3 is 16 residues. Germline V gene lookup returns CDR1 SGHTA and CDR2 FQGNSA. V dropped 0 bases and J dropped 2 bases, with 14 bases sitting between them. CDR3 sequence: CASSLALWGDPYEQYF. In DNA form, the CDR3 reads TGTGCCAGCAGCTTAGCGCTGTGGGGCGACCCCTACGAGCAGTACTTC. Based on the CDR3 plus reference TRBV7-2 and TRBJ2-7, the full variable domain is GAGVSQSPSNKVTEKGKDVELRCDPISGHTALYWYRQSLGQGLEFLIYFQGNSAPDKSGLPSDRFSAERTGGSVSTLTIQRTQQEDSAVYLCASSLALWGDPYEQYFGPGTRLTVT.

The chain is built from TRBV7-9 and TRBJ1-1; possible D gene TRBD1, 6 bases. Trimming left V 1 base short and J 10 bases short, with 10 bases between. Germline V gives CDR1 SEHNR, CDR2 FQNEAQ (reference sequence). This CDR3 is built from 12 residues. CDR3: CASSLEGDVAFF. The DNA of the CDR3 is TGTGCCAGCAGCTTAGAGGGGGATGTAGCTTTCTTT.

The rearrangement uses TRBV7-2 and TRBJ2-1; D ambiguous. Germline assignment: CDR1 SGHTA and CDR2 FQGNSA. The CDR3 consists of 15 residues. Trimming pared 0 bases from V and 0 bases from J, leaving 6 bases between. CDR3 DNA sequence: TGTGCCAGCAGCTTAGCGTTTGCCTCCTACAATGAGCAGTTCTTC. It encodes CASSLAFASYNEQFF.

This clonotype was seen repeatedly, ten times or more. The chain couples TRBV20-1 to TRBJ2-7; D not certain. The CDR3 totals 16 residues. V lost 0 bases and J lost 0, with 15 bases in between. Per germline, CDR1 DFQATT and CDR2 SNEGSKA (reference sequence). CDR3 sequence (DNA): TGCAGTGCTAGAGAGATACAACTGAAGAGCTCCTACGAGCAGTACTTC. This gives the protein CSAREIQLKSSYEQYF.

The gene calls are TRBV7-8 and TRBJ2-7; the D gene is possibly TRBD1 (6 bases). V was pared by 5 bases and J by 3 bases, with 14 bases between. The CDR3 sequence is 14 residues long. Germline CDR1 SGHVS, CDR2 FQNEAQ. CDR3 sequence (DNA): TGTGCCAGCAGCGGACGACAGGACAACTACGAGCAGTACTTC. As protein: CASSGRQDNYEQYF.